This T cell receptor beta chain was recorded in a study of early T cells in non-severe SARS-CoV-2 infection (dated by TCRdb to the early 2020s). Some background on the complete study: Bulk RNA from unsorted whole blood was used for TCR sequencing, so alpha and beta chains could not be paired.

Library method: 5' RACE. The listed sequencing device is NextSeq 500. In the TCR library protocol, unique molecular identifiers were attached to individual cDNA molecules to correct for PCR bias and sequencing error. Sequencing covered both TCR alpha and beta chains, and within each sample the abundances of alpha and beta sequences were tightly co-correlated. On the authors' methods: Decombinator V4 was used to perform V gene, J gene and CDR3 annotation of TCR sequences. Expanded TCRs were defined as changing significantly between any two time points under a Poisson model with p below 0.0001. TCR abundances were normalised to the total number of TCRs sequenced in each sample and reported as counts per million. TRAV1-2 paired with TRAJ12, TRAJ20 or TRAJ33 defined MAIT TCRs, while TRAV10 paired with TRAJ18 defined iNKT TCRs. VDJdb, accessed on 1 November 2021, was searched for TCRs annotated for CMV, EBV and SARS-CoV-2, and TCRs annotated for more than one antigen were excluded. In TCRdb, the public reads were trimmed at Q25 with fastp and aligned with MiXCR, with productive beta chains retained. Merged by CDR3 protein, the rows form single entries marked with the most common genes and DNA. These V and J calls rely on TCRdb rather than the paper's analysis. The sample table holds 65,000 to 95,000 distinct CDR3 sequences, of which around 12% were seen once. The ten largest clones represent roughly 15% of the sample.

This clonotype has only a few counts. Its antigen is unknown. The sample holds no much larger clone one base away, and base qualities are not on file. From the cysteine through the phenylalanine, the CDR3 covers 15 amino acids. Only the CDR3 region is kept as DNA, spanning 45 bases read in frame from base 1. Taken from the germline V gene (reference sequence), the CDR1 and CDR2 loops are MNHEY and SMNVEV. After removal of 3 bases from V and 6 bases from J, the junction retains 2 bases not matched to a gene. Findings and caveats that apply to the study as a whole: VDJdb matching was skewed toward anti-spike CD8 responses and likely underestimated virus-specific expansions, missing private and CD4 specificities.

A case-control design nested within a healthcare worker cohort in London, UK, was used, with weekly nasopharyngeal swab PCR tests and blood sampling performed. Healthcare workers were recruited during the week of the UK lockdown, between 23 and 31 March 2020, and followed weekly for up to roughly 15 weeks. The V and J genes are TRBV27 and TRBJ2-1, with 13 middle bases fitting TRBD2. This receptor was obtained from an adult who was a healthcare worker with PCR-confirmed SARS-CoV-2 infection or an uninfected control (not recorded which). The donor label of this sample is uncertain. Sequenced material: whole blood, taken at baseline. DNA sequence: TGTGCCAGCAGTTTGGGACTAGCGGGATTCAATGAGCAGTTCTTC. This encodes CASSLGLAGFNEQFF.